These 31 T cell receptor beta chains came from one sample sequenced in a study of blood T cells in healthy people across ages. Using a J-beta primer mix together with a sample-barcoded 5' primer, a second PCR was run for about 6 to 11 cycles. MiXCR was run by TCRdb on the 5' RACE reads, yielding one entry per CDR3 protein. The repertoire holds about 1.4 million distinct CDR3 sequences, 59% seen once, with over 5.5% in the top ten. The sample comprised blood. Receptors originate from a man aged 18-30 years in good health.

The chain uses TRBV4-2 and TRBJ2-7; D is unresolved. The germline V gene has CDR1 LGHNA and CDR2 YNFKEQ. V gave up 0 bases and J gave up 7 bases, with 13 bases separating them. The CDR3 extends over 14 amino acids. The CDR3: CASSQEWVPREQYF. The CDR3 DNA follows: TGTGCCAGCAGCCAAGAATGGGTCCCCCGGGAGCAGTACTTC.

V usage is TRBV4-3 and J usage is TRBJ1-2, with unresolved D. V lost 2 bases and J 0 bases, leaving 7 bases between the germline ends. CDR3 length: 14 residues. Germline assignment: CDR1 LGHNA and CDR2 YSLEER. CDR3 sequence: CASSQSGANYGYTF. In nucleotides, the CDR3 is TGCGCCAGCAGCCAATCAGGTGCTAACTATGGCTACACCTTC.

The rearrangement joins TRBV12-3 or TRBV12-4 to TRBJ2-1; 13 bases match TRBD2. The V gene end was trimmed by 2 bases and the J gene end by 0 bases; junction bases not matched to a gene: 4. CDR3 length: 18 residues. CDR3 sequence reads: CASSLTSGRASSYNEQFF. DNA for the CDR3: TGTGCCAGCAGTTTAACTAGCGGGAGGGCCAGCTCCTACAATGAGCAGTTCTTC.

The rearrangement joins TRBV3-1 to TRBJ2-5; D possibly matches TRBD1 or TRBD2 (5 bases each). V dropped 3 bases and J dropped 11 bases, with 16 bases sitting between them. The CDR3 spans 13 residues. In germline, CDR1 is LGHDT, CDR2 YNNKEL (reference sequence). This CDR3 reads CASSQNFLGEQYF. CDR3 bases: TGTGCCAGCAGCCAGAACTTTCTGGGGGAGCAGTACTTC.

V gene TRBV6-2 or TRBV6-3 combines with J gene TRBJ2-5; 8 bases align to TRBD1. V was pared by 6 bases and J by 11 bases, with 20 bases of the junction left unmatched. The germline V gene has CDR1 MNHEY and CDR2 SVGEGT. This CDR3 comprises 16 residues. In DNA form, the CDR3 reads TGTGCCAGCAGACAACAGGGGGTCCTGGGCTACAATGAGCAGTACTTC. Amino acid sequence: CASRQQGVLGYNEQYF.

This chain joins TRBV6-5 and TRBJ2-3; D remains ambiguous. Germline lookup yields CDR1 MNHEY and CDR2 SVGAGI. The CDR3 has 15 amino acids. Trimming removed 0 bases from V and 2 bases from J, with 9 bases in between. The CDR3 nucleotides read TGTGCCAGCAGTTACTCGCAAGAAATCACAGATACGCAGTATTTT. Its translation is CASSYSQEITDTQYF.

V usage is TRBV7-2 and J usage is TRBJ2-7; D may match TRBD1 or TRBD2 (6 bases each). The CDR3 extends over 15 amino acids. Trimming shortened V by 4 bases and J by 2 bases, and 15 bases separated the two germline ends. CDR1 is SGHTA, CDR2 FQGNSA, per germline. The CDR3 sequence is CASSSRGPATYEQYF. CDR3 DNA sequence: TGTGCCAGCAGCTCCCGGGGGCCGGCGACCTACGAGCAGTACTTC.

This clonotype was observed a handful of times. The chain couples TRBV6-2 or TRBV6-3 to TRBJ1-1; D is uncertain. With 1 base removed from V and 1 base from J, the gap between germline ends came to 4 bases. There are 13 residues in the CDR3. Germline V gene lookup returns CDR1 MNHEY and CDR2 SVGEGT. The CDR3 nucleotides are TGTGCCAGCAGTTACTTTACGAACACTGAAGCTTTCTTT. Protein product: CASSYFTNTEAFF.

This clonotype was observed a handful of times. The chain is built from TRBV6-5 and TRBJ2-1; 13 bases match TRBD2. The CDR3 is made up of 16 amino acids. Germline V CDR1 and CDR2: MNHEY, SVGAGI. V was pared by 2 bases and J by 4 bases, with 2 bases of the junction left unmatched. For the CDR3, the DNA is TGTGCCAGCAGTTACCCACTAGCGGGGGGGTACAATGAGCAGTTCTTC. This codes for CASSYPLAGGYNEQFF.

This clonotype was detected a few times. The chain recombines TRBV7-9 with TRBJ2-5; 9 nucleotides match TRBD2. CDR3 length equals 15 residues. V trimming: 5 bases; J trimming: 2 bases; junction bases outside the gene matches: 6. In germline, CDR1 is SEHNR, CDR2 FQNEAQ (reference sequence). The CDR3, as DNA: TGTGCCAGCAGCCCACCGGGACTAGCTCAAGAGACCCAGTACTTC. It is translated as CASSPPGLAQETQYF.

This clonotype was seen only once. The chain employs TRBV5-6 and TRBJ1-5, with TRBD1 identical over 8 bases. CDR3 length: 16 residues. Germline V CDR1 and CDR2: SGHDT, YYEEEE. The junction had 7 bases not matched to a gene; V was cut back by 0 bases and J by 5 bases. CDR3 DNA: TGTGCCAGCAGCTTGGGAGGCGGCAGGGGGCATCAGCCCCAGCATTTT. This gives the protein CASSLGGGRGHQPQHF. The full variable domain, its missing parts supplied by reference TRBV5-6 and TRBJ1-5, is DAGVTQSPTHLIKTRGQQVTLRCSPKSGHDTVSWYQQALGQGPQFIFQYYEEEERQRGNFPDRFSGHQFPNYSSELNVNALLLGDSALYLCASSLGGGRGHQPQHFGDGTRLSIL.

This clonotype was recorded once. The gene calls are TRBV20-1 and TRBJ2-3, with TRBD1 matching 9 bases. The CDR3 covers 14 residues. V lost 3 bases to trimming and J lost 3 bases; unmatched junction nucleotides: 4. The germline V gene has CDR1 DFQATT and CDR2 SNEGSKA (reference sequence). For the CDR3, the DNA is TGCAGTGCTAGTACAGGGGGCATGACAGATACGCAGTATTTT. It codes for CSASTGGMTDTQYF.

Comment on this clonotype: An end of the junction does not agree with germline; a read error may underlie this. Written as DNA, the CDR3 is TGTGTCAGCAGCTTAGGGACAGCACCGGGACTAGTCCCCGAGCAGTACTTC. Its translation: CVSSLGTAPGLVPEQYF. The chain joins TRBV7-9 to TRBJ2-7; D may be TRBD2 (8 bases). The CDR3 length is 17 residues. CDR1 and CDR2 from the germline V gene are SEHNR and FQNEAQ (reference sequence). The full variable domain, rest sourced from reference TRBV7-9 and TRBJ2-7, is DTGVSQNPRHKITKRGQNVTFRCDPISEHNRLYWYRQTLGQGPEFLTYFQNEAQLEKSRLLSDRFSAERPKGSFSTLEIQRTEQGDSAMYLCVSSLGTAPGLVPEQYFGPGTRLTVT.

This clonotype was recorded once. V is TRBV3-1 and J is TRBJ2-1, with TRBD2 matching over 13 bases. TRBJ2-7 explains the end of the DNA better; the J call may be wrong. The CDR3 consists of 18 residues. Per the germline V gene, CDR1 is LGHDT and CDR2 is YNNKEL (reference sequence). CDR3 amino acids: CASSLLGLAGAGHNEQYF. Written as DNA, the CDR3 is TGTGCCAGCAGCTTACTTGGACTAGCGGGAGCAGGTCACAATGAGCAGTACTTC.

This rearrangement joins TRBV29-1 to TRBJ1-4; D is unclear. This CDR3 is built from 11 residues. Germline-derived CDR1 and CDR2 are SQVTM and ANQGSEA. With 5 bases removed from V and 4 bases from J, the gap between germline ends came to 5 bases. CDR3 region: CSVLGNEKLFF. The CDR3 DNA sequence: TGCAGCGTTTTGGGTAATGAAAAACTGTTTTTT.

For this clonotype: The junction shows a germline mismatch at one end, possibly a read error. The genes are TRBV24-1 and TRBJ2-5; maybe TRBD1 (6 bases). Germline loops: CDR1 KGHDR, CDR2 SFDVKD. The CDR3 extends over 11 amino acids. The chain's CDR3 is CATSVQGEQYF. The DNA of the CDR3 is TGTGCCACCAGTGTACAGGGCGAGCAGTATTTC.

This clonotype appeared once. A junction end diverges from the germline sequence, so it may reflect a read error. The chain employs TRBV29-1 and TRBJ2-3, with D possibly being TRBD2 (5 bases). There are 16 residues in the CDR3. Germline assignment: CDR1 SQVTM and CDR2 ANQGSEA. CDR3 DNA: TGCAGCGTTAAAGATCCTGGTCGAGAGGCGGGAGATACGCAGTATTTT. This translates into CSVKDPGREAGDTQYF.

This sequence joins TRBV12-3 or TRBV12-4 and TRBJ1-4; D gene uncertain. The CDR3 is 15 amino acids. V was pared by 1 base and J by 8 bases, with 14 bases between. The CDR3 DNA follows: TGTGCCAGCAGTTTAGGACGGAGCAGCGTGGAAAAACTGTTTTTT. Its translation: CASSLGRSSVEKLFF.

This clonotype has a handful of counts. The chain combines TRBV2 with TRBJ2-3; D gene uncertain. The length of the CDR3 is 14 residues. CDR1 is SNHLY, CDR2 FYNNEI, per germline. V was clipped by 2 bases and J by 5 bases, with 11 bases between them. CDR3: CASSEFPSLDTQYF. CDR3 DNA: TGTGCCAGCAGTGAATTCCCCTCGCTAGATACGCAGTATTTT.

This chain uses TRBV2 with TRBJ2-4; 7 bases align to TRBD2. The CDR3 is 15 residues long. Trimming cost V 7 bases and J 6 bases; bases outside gene matches: 12. Germline CDR1 reads SNHLY; CDR2 reads FYNNEI. The CDR3 reads CASNPGQGGRNIQYF. The CDR3 DNA reads TGTGCCAGCAACCCTGGGCAGGGAGGGAGAAACATTCAGTACTTC.

This clonotype was picked up a small number of times. This chain links TRBV29-1 with TRBJ2-1; maybe TRBD2 (6 bases). The ends were cut back, 2 bases at V and 9 bases at J, with 17 bases in the middle. The germline gives CDR1 SQVTM, CDR2 ANQGSEA. The CDR3 spans 14 residues. DNA of the CDR3: TGCAGCGTTGAACTCGCGGGAAGGGATACTGAGCAGTTCTTC. It codes for CSVELAGRDTEQFF.

A note on this clonotype: Germline and junction disagree at one end, which may indicate a read error. The chain carries TRBV7-9 and TRBJ1-2; no definite D call. The CDR3 consists of 14 residues. Germline V lookup: CDR1 SEHNR, CDR2 FQNEAQ (reference sequence). CDR3 nucleotides: TGTGCCAGCAGCTTAGCGTCGGAGAACTGTGGCTACACCTTC. It encodes CASSLASENCGYTF.

V is TRBV10-3 and J is TRBJ2-3; a weak D match, TRBD2 (6 bases). Germline loops: CDR1 ENHRY, CDR2 SYGVKD. V shed 6 bases and J shed 1 base, with 11 bases lying between them. The CDR3 covers 14 residues. DNA for the CDR3: TGTGCCATCAGGACGGGACTTGGCACAGATACGCAGTATTTT. This codes for CAIRTGLGTDTQYF.

The genes are TRBV11-2 and TRBJ2-1; unclear D gene. V lost 2 bases to trimming and J lost 6 bases, with 8 bases between them. The CDR3 has 13 residues. Per the germline V gene, CDR1 is SGHAT and CDR2 is FQNNGV. The chain's CDR3 is CASSLMSTNEQFF. As DNA, the CDR3 is TGTGCCAGCAGCTTAATGAGCACCAATGAGCAGTTCTTC. The whole variable domain, remainder taken from reference TRBV11-2 and TRBJ2-1, is EAGVAQSPRYKIIEKRQSVAFWCNPISGHATLYWYQQILGQGPKLLIQFQNNGVVDDSQLPKDRFSAERLKGVDSTLKIQPAKLEDSAVYLCASSLMSTNEQFFGPGTRLTVL.

This clonotype was found a few times. The chain is built from TRBV4-3 and TRBJ1-2, with D possibly TRBD1 on 5 matching bases. Trimming cost V 0 bases and J 0 bases, with 8 bases left between them. The CDR3 contains 15 residues. Germline-derived CDR1 and CDR2 are LGHNA and YSLEER. The DNA for the CDR3 is TGCGCCAGCAGCCAAGACCGACAGACTAACTATGGCTACACCTTC. This sequence encodes CASSQDRQTNYGYTF.

V gene TRBV10-3 combines with J gene TRBJ2-1, with D perhaps matching TRBD1 (6 bases). Between the trimmed V and J ends, which lost 4 bases and 8 bases, there was a span of 12 bases. The CDR3 is made up of 13 amino acids. From germline, CDR1 is ENHRY and CDR2 SYGVKD. The CDR3 DNA reads as TGTGCCATCAGTGGATCACAGGGACATGAGCAGTTCTTC. Amino acid sequence: CAISGSQGHEQFF.

J is TRBJ2-2 and V is TRBV7-2; either TRBD1 or TRBD2 may supply D (5 bases each). V dropped 4 bases and J dropped 8 bases, with 11 bases sitting between them. CDR1 and CDR2 (germline): SGHTA, FQGNSA. The CDR3 spans 13 residues. The CDR3 protein is CASSSGPTGELFF. DNA for the CDR3: TGTGCCAGCAGCTCGGGGCCCACTGGGGAGCTGTTTTTT. The variable domain in full, completed from reference TRBV7-2 and TRBJ2-2, reads GAGVSQSPSNKVTEKGKDVELRCDPISGHTALYWYRQSLGQGLEFLIYFQGNSAPDKSGLPSDRFSAERTGGSVSTLTIQRTQQEDSAVYLCASSSGPTGELFFGEGSRLTVL.

The CDR3 DNA sequence: TGTGCCAGCAGCTTACAGCCCCTCCGCACAGATACGCAGTATTTT. This codes for CASSLQPLRTDTQYF. This sequence joins TRBV7-2 and TRBJ2-3; D uncertain. CDR3 size: 15 residues. The germline V gene has CDR1 SGHTA and CDR2 FQGNSA. Trimming shortened V by 2 bases and J by 1 base, and 10 bases separated the two germline ends. The complete variable domain, with remaining parts taken from reference TRBV7-2 and TRBJ2-3, reads GAGVSQSPSNKVTEKGKDVELRCDPISGHTALYWYRQSLGQGLEFLIYFQGNSAPDKSGLPSDRFSAERTGGSVSTLTIQRTQQEDSAVYLCASSLQPLRTDTQYFGPGTRLTVL.

The rearrangement uses TRBV2 and TRBJ2-6, with a tentative D call TRBD1 (6 bases). Trimming removed 7 bases at V and 0 bases at J, with 10 bases between. The length of the CDR3 is 15 residues. Germline lookup yields CDR1 SNHLY and CDR2 FYNNEI. The CDR3, as DNA: TGTGCCAGCAAGGACAGCCTCTCTGGGGCCAACGTCCTGACTTTC. This gives the protein CASKDSLSGANVLTF.

The rearrangement links TRBV6-5 to TRBJ2-3; TRBD1 is a possible D gene (6 bases). Germline V gives CDR1 MNHEY, CDR2 SVGAGI. V was trimmed by 8 bases and J by 4 bases, leaving 19 bases between them. This CDR3 is built from 15 residues. The CDR3 nucleotides are TGTGCCAGCCACCGGTGGGCAGGGGCGTCAGATACGCAGTATTTT. Translating it yields CASHRWAGASDTQYF.

This clonotype was recorded a few times. J is TRBJ2-7 and V is TRBV29-1; 7 bases fit TRBD1. This CDR3 has 12 amino acids. CDR1 and CDR2 (germline): SQVTM, ANQGSEA. Trimming at V came to 7 bases and at J to 2 bases, leaving 5 bases not matched to a gene. CDR3 residues: CSGRGTAYEQYF. The CDR3 region has the DNA TGCAGCGGCCGAGGGACAGCCTACGAGCAGTACTTC.